This TCR beta chain was recovered during a study of T-cell reconstitution after alpha-beta-depleted transplantation in children. This clonotype has only a few counts. During its preparation, the TCRbeta library received unique molecular identifiers. Using its own MiXCR run on the PCR reads, TCRdb lists one record per CDR3 protein. In the table there are approximately 590,000 distinct CDR3 sequences, over 9.5% of which are singletons. This CDR3 comprises 16 residues. The junction had 7 bases not matched to a gene; V was cut back by 4 bases and J by 0 bases. The V gene's germline CDR1 is SGHRS and CDR2 YFSETQ.

The sequenced sample was PBMCs from the stem cell graft donor, obtained from the stem cell graft. The chain is built from TRBV5-1 and TRBJ2-5; 9 bases line up with TRBD2. The clonotype was recovered from a human donor who donated a stem cell graft to a child with acute myeloid leukemia. The CDR3 sequence is CASSPRASGNQETQYF. In DNA, the CDR3 is TGCGCCAGCAGCCCCCGGGCTAGCGGGAACCAAGAGACCCAGTACTTC.